The next 5 T cell receptor beta chains were all read from a single sample in a study of blood T cell repertoires in COVID-19. Clones were sequenced by immunoSEQ multiplex PCR, and TCRdb holds only the in-frame ones, with some missing. Of 300,000 to 450,000 clones in the sample, around 89% were seen once. Source material: PBMCs or T cells enriched from blood (not recorded which). The receptor source for this set is a woman under 30 who had recovered from COVID-19.

V gene TRBV12-2 combines with J gene TRBJ2-7; the table's D call, TRBD2, was not checked against the DNA. TRBV12-2 is a pseudogene. The CDR3 contains 15 residues. DNA for the CDR3: TGTGCAAGTCGCATCCCAACCCGGGGGGCCTACGAGCAGTACTTC. It translates to CASRIPTRGAYEQYF.

V is TRBV10-3 and J is TRBJ2-7; 11 bases map to TRBD1. The CDR3 is 12 residues long. Germline CDR1 ENHRY, CDR2 SYGVKD. With 11 bases clipped from V and 7 bases from J, the junction kept 7 bases outside the gene matches. CDR3 sequence (DNA): TGTGCCTCAAGGACAGGGGGCGGGGAGCAGTACTTC. It encodes CASRTGGGEQYF.

The chain recombines TRBV5-6 with TRBJ1-1; D remains ambiguous. Germline V gives CDR1 SGHDT, CDR2 YYEEEE. This CDR3 has 13 amino acids. The V end was cut by 0 bases, the J end by 5 bases, with 8 bases between. CDR3 protein: CASSLEYTTEAFF. CDR3 sequence (DNA): TGTGCCAGCAGCTTGGAATACACAACTGAAGCTTTCTTT.

The rearrangement joins TRBV9 to TRBJ2-7; 10 positions agree with TRBD2. CDR3 length: 17 residues. Per the germline V gene, CDR1 is SGDLS and CDR2 is YYNGEE. Trimming removed 0 bases from V and 5 bases from J; junction bases left unmatched: 11. The CDR3 DNA follows: TGTGCCAGCAGCGTAGGGTGGAGCGGGGGGGTGTTCGACGAGCAGTACTTC. As protein: CASSVGWSGGVFDEQYF.

J is TRBJ1-1 and V is TRBV6-5; a possible D gene is TRBD1 (6 bases). This CDR3 has 16 residues. Trimming left V 0 bases short and J 0 bases short, with 11 bases between. Germline V gives CDR1 MNHEY, CDR2 SVGAGI. The DNA for the CDR3 is TGTGCCAGCAGTTACTCCACAGGGCACATGAACACTGAAGCTTTCTTT. This codes for CASSYSTGHMNTEAFF.